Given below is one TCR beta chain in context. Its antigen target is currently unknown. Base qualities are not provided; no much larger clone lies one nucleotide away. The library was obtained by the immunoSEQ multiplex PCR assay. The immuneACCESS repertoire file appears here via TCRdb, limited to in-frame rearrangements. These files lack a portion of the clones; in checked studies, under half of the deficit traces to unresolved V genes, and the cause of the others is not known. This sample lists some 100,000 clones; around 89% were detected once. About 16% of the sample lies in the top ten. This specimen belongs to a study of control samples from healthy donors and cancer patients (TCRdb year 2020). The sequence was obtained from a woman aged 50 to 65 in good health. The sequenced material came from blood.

The DNA sequence follows: TGTGCCAGCAGTGAATCGACCCTTCGAGGCTACACCTTC. Translated, it gives CASSESTLRGYTF. The chain is made from TRBV25-1 and TRBJ1-2; the D gene identity is not certain. CDR1 and CDR2, per the germline V gene, are MGHDK and SYGVNS. From the cysteine up to the phenylalanine, the CDR3 has a length of 13 residues. Only the CDR3 portion is preserved as DNA: 39 bases, with reading frame beginning at the first base. Deletion took 1 base off V and 8 bases off J, with a span of 11 bases between the germline ends.